This is a list of T cell receptor beta chains from one sample in a study of blood T cells in healthy people across ages. TCRdb ran MiXCR on the 5' RACE reads and lists one entry per CDR3 protein. The sample carries around 970,000 distinct CDR3 sequences, 51% recorded once. The sample taken for sequencing was blood. These receptors were obtained from a woman in her sixties in good health. Both conserved end residues are part of each CDR3. D genes are given only for firm matches. For some rows the clone size is stated as once, few or many, or as a class when expanded; others skip it.

TRBV29-1,TRBJ2-5,few,TRBD1,TGCAGCTTTGGACAGGGAGGAGAGACCCAGTACTTC,CSFGQGGETQYF
TRBV20-1,TRBJ2-1,-,TRBD2,TGCAGTGCTGACGACGGGGGGGCTCCGTTCTTC,CSADDGGAPFF
TRBV7-9,TRBJ2-7,-,TRBD1,TGTGCCAGCAGCGCCCGGACAGGGGACGGATACGAGCAGTACTTC,CASSARTGDGYEQYF
TRBV6-1,TRBJ2-7,-,-,TGTGCCAGCACCGACCCTGGGACGGCGGACGAGCAGTACTTC,CASTDPGTADEQYF
TRBV7-2,TRBJ2-7,-,-,TGTGCCAGCAGCTCGGCCGGGCTAGCGAGCCCGCGGGGCTCCTACGAGCAGTACTTC,CASSSAGLASPRGSYEQYF
TRBV12-3/TRBV12-4,TRBJ1-5,once,-,TGTGCCAGCAGTTGGGGATATGGACAGCCCCAGCATTTT,CASSWGYGQPQHF
TRBV7-2,TRBJ1-5,-,-,TGTGCCAGCAGCGTGGGGGAACATCAGCCCCAGCATTTT,CASSVGEHQPQHF
TRBV12-3/TRBV12-4,TRBJ1-2,-,-,TGTGCCAGCAGCAATGGTCCTAACTATGGCTACACCTTC,CASSNGPNYGYTF
TRBV6-5,TRBJ2-7,-,TRBD2,TGTGCCAGCAGTTACTCGATACCGGGGGGCTCCTACGAGCAGTACTTC,CASSYSIPGGSYEQYF
TRBV20-1,TRBJ2-1,once,TRBD2,TGCAGTCCATCAGCGGGAGCAATACCCTACAATGAGCAGTTCTTC,CSPSAGAIPYNEQFF
TRBV18,TRBJ2-5,-,-,TGTGCCAGCTCACCTCAGGAGGGACGGTTCCAAGAGACCCAGTACTTC,CASSPQEGRFQETQYF
TRBV7-2,TRBJ2-3,many,-,TGTGCCAGCAGCTCCGACAGAGATACGCAGTATTTT,CASSSDRDTQYF
TRBV4-3,TRBJ1-2,-,-,TGCGCCAGCAGCCAAGAAGTGGGCAGATCGGTTGGGGGCTACACCTTC,CASSQEVGRSVGGYTF
TRBV7-9,TRBJ1-5,few,-,TGTGCCAGCAGCTCATCGTCGGGGAATCAGCCCCAGCATTTT,CASSSSSGNQPQHF
TRBV11-2,TRBJ2-5,-,-,TGTGCCAGCAGCACAGGGCTCGGACCAGGGGAGACCCGGTACTTC,CASSTGLGPGETRYF
TRBV7-2,TRBJ2-5,few,TRBD2,TGTGCCAGCAGCCGCACCCCACGGCTAGCGGGAAACCAAGAGACCCAGTACTTC,CASSRTPRLAGNQETQYF
TRBV29-1,TRBJ2-2,once,TRBD2,TGCAGCGCCGGGGTAGCGGGCACCGGGGAGCTGTTTTTT,CSAGVAGTGELFF
TRBV6-1,TRBJ2-6,many,TRBD1,TGTGCCAGCAGTAAGGGACAGGGGGCTTCTGGGGCCAACGTCCTGACTTTC,CASSKGQGASGANVLTF
TRBV5-1,TRBJ2-3,few,TRBD2,TGCGCCAGCAGCCCCCGGGAGGCCAACTCCGATACGCAGTATTTT,CASSPREANSDTQYF
TRBV7-2,TRBJ2-5,-,-,TGTGCCAGCGAAATAGCGGCGTACCAAGAGACCCAGTACTTC,CASEIAAYQETQYF
TRBV20-1,TRBJ2-7,many,TRBD2,TGCAGTGCTACACCCGGACTAGCGGGAACCTACGAGCAGTACTTC,CSATPGLAGTYEQYF
TRBV20-1,TRBJ2-7,-,-,TGCAGTACTAGGAGGGTCAGTTCTTCGGTATGCGAGCAGTACTTC,CSTRRVSSSVCEQYF
TRBV5-6,TRBJ2-5,-,-,TGTGCCAGCAGCTTGGATGTGGGGGCGGAGACCCAGTACTTC,CASSLDVGAETQYF
TRBV6-1,TRBJ2-7,-,-,TGTGCCAGCAGTGAATTTAGGGGAATCGCCAACGAGCAGTACTTC,CASSEFRGIANEQYF
TRBV11-2,TRBJ2-5,many,-,TGTGCCAGCAGAAAAGAGACCCAGTACTTC,CASRKETQYF
TRBV20-1,TRBJ2-1,few,TRBD2,TGCAGTGCTAGAGTGGTACTAGCGGGGAAGCATGAGCAGTTCTTC,CSARVVLAGKHEQFF
TRBV29-1,TRBJ2-7,many,-,TGCAGCGTCAGAGAGGCTGGGGCCTACGAGCAGTACTTC,CSVREAGAYEQYF
TRBV29-1,TRBJ1-2,-,-,TGCAGCGTTGAAGAGCCAGGGCTTCTGGGCGGCTACACCTTC,CSVEEPGLLGGYTF
TRBV6-2/TRBV6-3,TRBJ2-1,-,TRBD1,TGTGCCAGCAGCTGGGACAGGGGTCTTACCCCCGCGTACAATGAGCAGTTCTTC,CASSWDRGLTPAYNEQFF
TRBV27,TRBJ1-4,-,-,TGTGTCTCCCGGCGGGGCGCAGGTGAAAAACTGTTTTTT,CVSRRGAGEKLFF
TRBV11-2,TRBJ2-3,-,TRBD2,TGTGCCAGCAGCCCAGTACCCGGACTAGCGGGAGGGCTCACAGATACGCAGTATTTT,CASSPVPGLAGGLTDTQYF
TRBV30,TRBJ1-2,-,-,TGTGCCTGGACGGGGGGCGCGTGTGGCTACACCTTC,CAWTGGACGYTF
TRBV10-3,TRBJ2-7,-,TRBD2,TGTGCCATCAGTGGTAGCGGGAGGAGCTCCTACGAGCAGTACTTC,CAISGSGRSSYEQYF
TRBV28,TRBJ1-2,-,-,TGTGCCAGCAGTTTGGACATCACGGGGACAAGCTACACCTTC,CASSLDITGTSYTF
TRBV20-1,TRBJ1-3,-,-,TGCAGTGCTAGACAGGTTGGAGGAAACACCATATATTTT,CSARQVGGNTIYF
TRBV7-6,TRBJ2-3,-,-,TGTGCCAGCACCCCAGGTAGGGGGATGACAGATACGCAGTATTTT,CASTPGRGMTDTQYF
TRBV7-6,TRBJ2-1,-,-,TGTGCCAGCAGCTTAGGACCGGCTAAGCAGTTCTTC,CASSLGPAKQFF
TRBV27,TRBJ2-7,few,-,TGTGCCAGCACAACGACAGCCCGGGACTCTGCCTACGAGCAGTACTTC,CASTTTARDSAYEQYF
TRBV12-3/TRBV12-4,TRBJ2-4,-,-,TGTGCCACCAAAGCCTTAGCCAAAAACATTCAGTACTTC,CATKALAKNIQYF
TRBV24-1,TRBJ1-2,-,-,TGTGCCACCAGTGACCGACTAGACGACTACACCTTC,CATSDRLDDYTF
TRBV7-9,TRBJ2-6,-,TRBD1,TGTGCCGGCAGCAGAAGACAGGGGACTGGGGCCAACGTCCTGACTTTC,CAGSRRQGTGANVLTF
TRBV29-1,TRBJ1-2,-,TRBD1,TGCAGCGTTGAAACCAGGGGGCGCGTGTTCTATGGCTACACCTTC,CSVETRGRVFYGYTF
TRBV6-6,TRBJ2-5,few,-,TGTGCCAGCAGTTTCAATTTCGGTGAGACCCAGTACTTC,CASSFNFGETQYF
TRBV7-2,TRBJ2-1,-,TRBD1,TGTGCCAGCAGCTCCCGGGACAGGTTTATGAATGAGCAGTTCTTC,CASSSRDRFMNEQFF
TRBV4-1,TRBJ2-5,-,-,TGCGCCAGCAGCCACAGCCGAAAAGAGACCCAGTACTTC,CASSHSRKETQYF
TRBV28,TRBJ2-7,-,TRBD1,TGTGCCAGCAGTTTATGGTCTTCGCGGACAGGGGGCGAGCAGTACTTC,CASSLWSSRTGGEQYF
TRBV7-2,TRBJ2-7,-,-,TGTGCCGGCAGCTTAAGGCGAGTAGGGAGCTACGAGCAGTACTTC,CAGSLRRVGSYEQYF
TRBV4-1,TRBJ2-7,-,-,TGCGCCAGCAGCCAAGATCGTGGTCTGACTGAAGGCTACGAGCAGTACTTC,CASSQDRGLTEGYEQYF
TRBV6-5,TRBJ2-7,-,-,TGTGCCAGCAGTACGCCGGGGCCACCCTACGAGCAGTACTTC,CASSTPGPPYEQYF
TRBV30,TRBJ1-1,-,-,TGTGCCTGGAGTGTAGAGGGTAGTTCTGAAGCTTTCTTT,CAWSVEGSSEAFF
TRBV20-1,TRBJ1-5,-,TRBD1,TGCAGTGCCGCGACAGGGACGTTTGTGGCGGGGCAGCCCCAGCATTTT,CSAATGTFVAGQPQHF
TRBV20-1,TRBJ1-1,-,TRBD1,TGCAGTGCTAGGCCCCGACAGGGCTGGAACACTGAAGCTTTCTTT,CSARPRQGWNTEAFF
TRBV24-1,TRBJ2-7,-,-,TGTGCCACCAGTGATCCTTCCCTTCCCACCTACGAGCAGTACTTC,CATSDPSLPTYEQYF
TRBV27,TRBJ2-3,-,-,TGTGCCAGCAGGAAGACAATTAAGAGCACAGATACGCAGTATTTT,CASRKTIKSTDTQYF
TRBV5-5,TRBJ2-7,-,TRBD1,TGTGCCAGCAGCCGACTCGGACAGGGGGTTCACGAGCAGTACTTC,CASSRLGQGVHEQYF
TRBV6-1,TRBJ2-5,-,TRBD2,TGTGCCTGCGCTCTCCTAGCGGGAGGAGGGACCCAGTACTTC,CACALLAGGGTQYF
TRBV28,TRBJ1-1,few,-,TGTGCCAGCAGTGTTATGACTGAAGCTTTCTTT,CASSVMTEAFF
TRBV10-3,TRBJ2-7,few,-,TGTGCCATCAGTGAGTCGCTGATACAGGGTATGGGCTACGAGCAGTACTTC,CAISESLIQGMGYEQYF
TRBV3-1,TRBJ2-3,-,-,TGTGCCAGCAGCCAAGAAACGCTCGAGGGAGGCATCACAGATACGCAGTATTTT,CASSQETLEGGITDTQYF